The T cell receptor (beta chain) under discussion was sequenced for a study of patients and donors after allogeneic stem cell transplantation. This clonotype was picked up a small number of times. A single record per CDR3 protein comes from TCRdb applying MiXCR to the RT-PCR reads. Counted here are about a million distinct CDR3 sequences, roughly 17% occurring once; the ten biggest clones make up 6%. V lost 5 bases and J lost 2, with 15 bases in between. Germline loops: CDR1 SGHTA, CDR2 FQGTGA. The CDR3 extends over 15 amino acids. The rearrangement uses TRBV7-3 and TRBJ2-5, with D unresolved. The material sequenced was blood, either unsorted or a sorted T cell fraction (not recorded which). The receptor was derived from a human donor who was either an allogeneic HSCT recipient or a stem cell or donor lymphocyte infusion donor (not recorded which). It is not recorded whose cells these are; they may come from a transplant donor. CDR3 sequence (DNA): TGTGCCAGCAGCCTGCCTGGCGGAAAACAAGAGACCCAGTACTTC. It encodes CASSLPGGKQETQYF.